This T cell receptor beta chain was sequenced for a study of control samples from healthy donors and cancer patients. TCRdb's table, derived via immunoSEQ multiplex PCR, lists solely in-frame clones and lacks some. Recorded for this sample: approximately 190,000 clones. This sequence originates from a woman aged 25-40 years in good health. Specimen: blood.

The CDR3 protein is CASSEARRPALQPQHF. In DNA, the CDR3 is TGTGCCAGCAGTGAAGCGCGCAGGCCCGCTCTTCAGCCCCAGCATTTT. The V call is TRBV6-1, the J call TRBJ1-5; D not resolved. Germline lookup yields CDR1 MNHNS and CDR2 SASEGT. Between the trimmed V and J ends, which lost 0 bases and 6 bases, there was a span of 15 bases. The CDR3 consists of 16 residues.